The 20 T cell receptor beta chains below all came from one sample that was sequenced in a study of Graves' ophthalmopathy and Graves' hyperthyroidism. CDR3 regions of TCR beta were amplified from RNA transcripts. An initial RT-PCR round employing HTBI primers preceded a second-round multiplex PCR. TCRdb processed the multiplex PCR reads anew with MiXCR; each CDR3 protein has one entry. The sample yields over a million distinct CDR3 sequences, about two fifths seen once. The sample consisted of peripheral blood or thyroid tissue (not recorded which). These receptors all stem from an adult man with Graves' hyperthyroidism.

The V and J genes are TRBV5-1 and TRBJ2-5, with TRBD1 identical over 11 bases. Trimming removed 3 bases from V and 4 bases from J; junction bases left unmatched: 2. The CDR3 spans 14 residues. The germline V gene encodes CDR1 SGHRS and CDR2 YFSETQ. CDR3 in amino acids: CASSWDRGRETQYF. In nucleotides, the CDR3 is TGCGCCAGCAGCTGGGACAGGGGGAGAGAGACCCAGTACTTC.

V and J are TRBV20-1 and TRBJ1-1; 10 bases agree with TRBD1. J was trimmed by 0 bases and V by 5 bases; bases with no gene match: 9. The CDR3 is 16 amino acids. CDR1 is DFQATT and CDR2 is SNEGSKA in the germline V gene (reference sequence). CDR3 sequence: CSAPGTGALLNTEAFF. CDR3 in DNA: TGCAGTGCTCCGGGGACAGGGGCTCTCTTGAACACTGAAGCTTTCTTT.

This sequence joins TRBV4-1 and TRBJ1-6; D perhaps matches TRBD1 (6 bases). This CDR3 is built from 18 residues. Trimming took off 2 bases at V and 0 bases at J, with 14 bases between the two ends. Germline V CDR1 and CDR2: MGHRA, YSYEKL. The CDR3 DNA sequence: TGCGCCAGCAGCCAAACAACGACAGGAAGCTCCTATAATTCACCCCTCCACTTT. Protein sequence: CASSQTTTGSSYNSPLHF.

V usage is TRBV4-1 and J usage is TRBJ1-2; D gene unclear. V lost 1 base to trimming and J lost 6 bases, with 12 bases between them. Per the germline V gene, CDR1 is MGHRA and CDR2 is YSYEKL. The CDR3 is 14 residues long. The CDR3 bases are TGCGCCAGCAGCCAAGTGGGTCGGGCTGATGGCTACACCTTC. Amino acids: CASSQVGRADGYTF.

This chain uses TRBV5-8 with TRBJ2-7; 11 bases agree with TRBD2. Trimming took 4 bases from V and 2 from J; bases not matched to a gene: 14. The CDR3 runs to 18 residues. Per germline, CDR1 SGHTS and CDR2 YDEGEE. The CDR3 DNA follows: TGTGCCAGCAGCGCCTTCGGGCTAGCGGGAGGATTCACCTACGAGCAGTACTTC. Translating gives CASSAFGLAGGFTYEQYF.

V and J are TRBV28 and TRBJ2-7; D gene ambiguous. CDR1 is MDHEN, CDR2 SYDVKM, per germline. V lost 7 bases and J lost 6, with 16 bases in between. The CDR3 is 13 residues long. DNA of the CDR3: TGTGCCAGCACCGGCAGCCTTACGGGCGAGCAGTACTTC. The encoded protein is CASTGSLTGEQYF.

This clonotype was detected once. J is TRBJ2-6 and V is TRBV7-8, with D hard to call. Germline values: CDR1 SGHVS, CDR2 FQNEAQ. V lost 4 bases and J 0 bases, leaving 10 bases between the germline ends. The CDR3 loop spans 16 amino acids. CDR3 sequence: CASSSAVLSGANVLTF. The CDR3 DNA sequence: TGTGCCAGCAGCTCGGCGGTCCTCTCTGGGGCCAACGTCCTGACTTTC.

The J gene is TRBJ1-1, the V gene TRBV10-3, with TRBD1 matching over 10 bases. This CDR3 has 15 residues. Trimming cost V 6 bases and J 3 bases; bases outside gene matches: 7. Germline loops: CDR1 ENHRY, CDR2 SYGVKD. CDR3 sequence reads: CAISRDRGGDTEAFF. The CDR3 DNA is TGTGCCATCAGCCGGGACAGGGGCGGGGACACTGAAGCTTTCTTT.

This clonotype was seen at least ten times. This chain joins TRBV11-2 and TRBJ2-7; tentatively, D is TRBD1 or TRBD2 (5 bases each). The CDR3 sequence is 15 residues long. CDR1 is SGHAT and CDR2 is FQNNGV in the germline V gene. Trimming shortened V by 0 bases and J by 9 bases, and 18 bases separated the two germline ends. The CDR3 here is CASSLDRFGARGQYF. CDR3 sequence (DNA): TGTGCCAGCAGCTTAGATCGGTTCGGTGCGAGGGGGCAGTACTTC. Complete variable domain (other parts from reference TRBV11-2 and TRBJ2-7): EAGVAQSPRYKIIEKRQSVAFWCNPISGHATLYWYQQILGQGPKLLIQFQNNGVVDDSQLPKDRFSAERLKGVDSTLKIQPAKLEDSAVYLCASSLDRFGARGQYFGPGTRLTVT.

CDR3 sequence (DNA): TGTGCCAGCAGATGGAAGAATTCACCCCTCCACTTT. Its protein product is CASRWKNSPLHF. The rearrangement joins TRBV12-3 or TRBV12-4 to TRBJ1-6; D is unresolved. The CDR3 spans 12 residues. The germline V and J ends were trimmed by 6 bases and 7 bases, with 7 bases remaining between them.

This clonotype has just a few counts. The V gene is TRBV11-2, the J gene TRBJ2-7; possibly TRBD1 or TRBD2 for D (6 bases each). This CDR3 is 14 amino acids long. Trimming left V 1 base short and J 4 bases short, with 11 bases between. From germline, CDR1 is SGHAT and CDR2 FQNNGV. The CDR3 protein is CASSLGGTQYEQYF. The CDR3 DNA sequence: TGTGCCAGCAGCTTAGGCGGGACACAATACGAGCAGTACTTC.

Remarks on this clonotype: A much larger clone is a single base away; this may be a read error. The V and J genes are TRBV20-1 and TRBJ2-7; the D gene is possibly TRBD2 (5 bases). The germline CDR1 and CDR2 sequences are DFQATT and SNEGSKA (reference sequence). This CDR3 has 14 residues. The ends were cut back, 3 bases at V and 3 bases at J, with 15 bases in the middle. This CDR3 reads CSASGVGVVYEQYF. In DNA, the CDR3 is TGCAGTGCTAGCGGGGTTGGGGTAGTCTACGAGCAGTACTTC.

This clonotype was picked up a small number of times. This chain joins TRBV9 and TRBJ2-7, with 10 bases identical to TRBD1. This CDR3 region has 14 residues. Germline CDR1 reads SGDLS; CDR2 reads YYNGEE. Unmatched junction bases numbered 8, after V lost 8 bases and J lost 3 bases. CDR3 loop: CASDSGTGDYEQYF. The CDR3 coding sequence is TGTGCCAGTGATTCGGGGACAGGGGACTACGAGCAGTACTTC.

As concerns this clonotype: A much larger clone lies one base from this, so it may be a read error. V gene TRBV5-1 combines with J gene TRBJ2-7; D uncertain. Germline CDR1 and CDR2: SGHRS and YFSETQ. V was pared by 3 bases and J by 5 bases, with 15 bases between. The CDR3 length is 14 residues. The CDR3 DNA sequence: TGCGCCAGCAGCTCACCGGCCGCTACCCACGAGCAGTACTTC. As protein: CASSSPAATHEQYF.

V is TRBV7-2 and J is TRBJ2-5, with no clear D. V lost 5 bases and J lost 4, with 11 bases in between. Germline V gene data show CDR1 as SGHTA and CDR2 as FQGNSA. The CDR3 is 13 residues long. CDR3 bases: TGTGCCAGCAGCCCTTGGGGTCGAGAGACCCAGTACTTC. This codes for CASSPWGRETQYF.

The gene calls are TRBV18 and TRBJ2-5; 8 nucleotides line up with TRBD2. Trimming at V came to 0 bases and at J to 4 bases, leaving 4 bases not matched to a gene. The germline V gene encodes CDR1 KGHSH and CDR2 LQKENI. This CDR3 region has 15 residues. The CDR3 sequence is CASSPPFTSGETQYF. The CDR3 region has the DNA TGTGCCAGCTCACCACCTTTCACTAGCGGAGAGACCCAGTACTTC.

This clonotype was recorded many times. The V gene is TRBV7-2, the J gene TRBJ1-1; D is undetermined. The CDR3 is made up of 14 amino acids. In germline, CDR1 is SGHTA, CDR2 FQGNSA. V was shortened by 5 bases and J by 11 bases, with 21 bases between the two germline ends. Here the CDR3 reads CASSIFLALPGAFF. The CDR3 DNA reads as TGTGCCAGCAGCATCTTTTTGGCCCTCCCGGGGGCTTTCTTT. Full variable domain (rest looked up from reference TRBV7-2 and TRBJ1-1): GAGVSQSPSNKVTEKGKDVELRCDPISGHTALYWYRQSLGQGLEFLIYFQGNSAPDKSGLPSDRFSAERTGGSVSTLTIQRTQQEDSAVYLCASSIFLALPGAFFGQGTRLTVV.

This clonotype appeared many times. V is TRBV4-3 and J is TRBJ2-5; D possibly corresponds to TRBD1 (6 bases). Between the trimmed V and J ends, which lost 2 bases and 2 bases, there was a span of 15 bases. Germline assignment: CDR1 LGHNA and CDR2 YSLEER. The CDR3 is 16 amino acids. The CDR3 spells CASSQRTWTAQETQYF. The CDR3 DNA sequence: TGCGCCAGCAGCCAACGAACGTGGACAGCTCAAGAGACCCAGTACTTC.

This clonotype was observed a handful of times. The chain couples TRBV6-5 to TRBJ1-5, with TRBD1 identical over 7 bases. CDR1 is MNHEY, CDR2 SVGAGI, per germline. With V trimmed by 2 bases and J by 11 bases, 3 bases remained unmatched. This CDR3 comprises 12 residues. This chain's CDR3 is CASSYQGGAQHF. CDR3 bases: TGTGCCAGCAGTTACCAGGGGGGGGCCCAGCATTTT.

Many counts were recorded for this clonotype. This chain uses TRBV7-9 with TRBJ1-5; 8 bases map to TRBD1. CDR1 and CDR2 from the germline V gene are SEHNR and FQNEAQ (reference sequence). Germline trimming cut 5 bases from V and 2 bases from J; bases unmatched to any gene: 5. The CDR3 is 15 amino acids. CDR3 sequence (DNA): TGTGCCAGCAGCCAGACAGGGGTCGGCAATCAGCCCCAGCATTTT. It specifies CASSQTGVGNQPQHF.